These T cell receptor beta chains were read from a single sample in a study of radiotherapy plus CTLA-4 blockade in lung cancer. Profiling relied on immunoSEQ multiplex PCR, and the TCRdb table lists in-frame clones only, not all of them. In the table there are roughly 75,000 clones, about 80% of which are singletons. This material consisted of peripheral blood, taken from a patient treated with radiotherapy plus ipilimumab. The source of these receptors is a human donor with non-small cell lung cancer who had stable disease on radiotherapy plus ipilimumab. CDR3s include the opening cysteine and the closing phenylalanine or tryptophan. A D gene is named only where the DNA matches it firmly. Clone size is shown for a subset of rows, as once, few, many or a class of expanded clone.

d_gene,v_gene,j_gene,abundance,CDR3aa,CDR3nt
NA,TRBV27,TRBJ2-3,NA,CASRVLVDTADTQYF,TGTGCCAGCAGGGTACTAGTAGATACCGCGGATACGCAGTATTTT
NA,TRBV30,TRBJ1-4,NA,CAWSGGATEEKLFF,TGTGCCTGGAGTGGGGGAGCAACCGAGGAAAAACTGTTTTTT
NA,TRBV4-1,TRBJ1-3,NA,CASSQEGRISGNTIYF,TGCGCCAGCAGCCAAGAGGGACGTATCTCTGGAAACACCATATATTTT
TRBD1,TRBV27,TRBJ2-6,NA,CASRPGTGVLSGANVLTF,TGTGCCAGCAGGCCCGGGACAGGGGTACTCTCTGGGGCCAACGTCCTGACTTTC
NA,TRBV30,TRBJ2-1,NA,CAWSKLDNNEQFF,TGTGCCTGGAGTAAGTTAGATAACAATGAGCAGTTCTTC
NA,TRBV29-1,TRBJ2-2,NA,CSGLSPNTGELFF,TGCAGCGGTCTGAGTCCGAACACCGGGGAGCTGTTTTTT
TRBD2,TRBV4-2,TRBJ2-3,once,CASSQVGGGTDTQYF,TGTGCCAGCAGCCAAGTGGGGGGGGGTACAGATACGCAGTATTTT
NA,TRBV28,TRBJ1-5,NA,CASSPSGGNQPQHF,TGTGCCAGCAGCCCCTCGGGGGGGAATCAGCCCCAGCATTTT
NA,TRBV28,TRBJ2-5,NA,CASSPIIGRGQETQYF,TGTGCCAGCAGTCCTATTATCGGCAGGGGCCAAGAGACCCAGTACTTC
TRBD2,TRBV7-9,TRBJ2-7,NA,CASSPSGTYEQYF,TGTGCCAGCAGCCCTAGCGGAACCTACGAGCAGTACTTC
TRBD2,TRBV14,TRBJ2-1,once,CASSQDRGLAGFNEQFF,TGTGCCAGCAGCCAAGATAGGGGACTAGCGGGTTTCAATGAGCAGTTCTTC
TRBD1,TRBV11-3,TRBJ2-7,NA,CASSLDRDYEQYF,TGTGCCAGCAGCCTCGACAGGGACTACGAGCAGTACTTC
NA,TRBV2,TRBJ2-7,NA,CASSPRVRGHEQYF,TGTGCCAGCAGTCCCCGGGTCAGGGGCCACGAGCAGTACTTC
TRBD1,TRBV27,TRBJ2-3,NA,CASSLRVDRGKDTQYF,TGTGCCAGCAGTTTAAGGGTGGACAGGGGAAAAGATACGCAGTATTTT
NA,TRBV19,TRBJ1-5,NA,CASSISRGNQPQHF,TGTGCCAGTAGTATCTCCAGGGGAAATCAGCCCCAGCATTTT
TRBD1,TRBV10-2,TRBJ2-7,NA,CASSGQGLSYEQYF,TGCGCCAGCAGTGGACAGGGCCTCTCCTACGAGCAGTACTTC
NA,TRBV11-2,TRBJ2-7,NA,CASISDLTKGIWNYEQYF,TGTGCCAGCATCTCGGATCTAACGAAAGGGATTTGGAACTACGAGCAGTACTTC
NA,TRBV28,TRBJ1-5,NA,CASSQDGLRNQPQHF,TGTGCCAGCAGCCAGGACGGCCTCCGGAATCAGCCCCAGCATTTT
NA,TRBV5-4,TRBJ2-5,once,CASSLRTDQETQYF,TGTGCCAGCAGCTTGAGGACAGACCAAGAGACCCAGTACTTC
TRBD1,TRBV5-1,TRBJ1-4,NA,CASSDATGVGEKLFF,TGCGCCAGCAGCGACGCGACAGGGGTTGGTGAAAAACTGTTTTTT
NA,TRBV19,TRBJ1-2,NA,CASKDRWEGLHGYTF,TGTGCCAGTAAAGACCGGTGGGAGGGGTTGCATGGCTACACCTTC
TRBD1,TRBV5-1,TRBJ2-5,NA,CASSLLSGTGLETQYF,TGCGCCAGCAGCCTACTCTCCGGGACAGGGTTAGAGACCCAGTACTTC
NA,TRBV15,TRBJ1-4,NA,CATSRDLSATNEKLFF,TGTGCCACCAGCAGAGATCTGTCAGCAACTAATGAAAAACTGTTTTTT
NA,TRBV18,TRBJ1-1,NA,CASQGLMNTEAFF,TGTGCCAGCCAGGGGCTCATGAACACTGAAGCTTTCTTT
NA,TRBV18,TRBJ1-5,NA,CASSGGRISNQPQHF,TGTGCCAGCTCAGGGGGACGGATTAGCAATCAGCCCCAGCATTTT
TRBD2,TRBV2,TRBJ2-1,NA,CASSEVSGGAVEQFF,TGTGCCAGCAGTGAGGTTAGCGGGGGGGCCGTTGAGCAGTTCTTC
NA,TRBV4-1,TRBJ1-5,NA,CASSQDPSNQPQHF,TGCGCCAGCAGCCAAGATCCCAGCAATCAGCCCCAGCATTTT
NA,TRBV25-1,TRBJ2-5,NA,CASRTFGTGSETQYF,TGTGCCAGCAGGACCTTTGGTACAGGGTCGGAGACCCAGTACTTC
NA,TRBV5-4,TRBJ2-2,NA,CASSLGTDSPGELFF,TGTGCCAGCAGCTTGGGGACAGATTCCCCCGGGGAGCTGTTTTTT
TRBD1,TRBV7-8,TRBJ2-1,NA,CASSLDRGDEQFF,TGTGCCAGCAGCTTAGACAGGGGCGATGAGCAGTTCTTC
TRBD1,TRBV6-1,TRBJ2-7,once,CASRISTGVEQYF,TGTGCCAGCAGGATCTCGACAGGGGTCGAGCAGTACTTC
NA,TRBV29-1,TRBJ1-2,NA,CSVLPRDGSFYGYTF,TGCAGCGTTCTCCCTCGGGACGGTAGTTTTTATGGCTACACCTTC
TRBD1,TRBV7-6,TRBJ2-7,NA,CASSVNRGLYEQYF,TGTGCCAGCAGCGTAAACAGGGGGCTCTACGAGCAGTACTTC
NA,TRBV5-4,TRBJ2-5,NA,CASSLGESVGTQYF,TGTGCCAGCAGCTTGGGGGAGAGCGTGGGGACCCAGTACTTC
NA,TRBV28,TRBJ2-2,NA,CASLTNTGELFF,TGTGCCAGCCTAACCAACACCGGGGAGCTGTTTTTT
NA,TRBV10-1,TRBJ1-1,NA,CASRRQTNTEAFF,TGCGCCAGCAGGCGACAGACTAACACTGAAGCTTTCTTT
TRBD2,TRBV10-3,TRBJ2-2,NA,CAISPRLAGGVGELFF,TGTGCCATCAGTCCCAGGCTAGCGGGAGGGGTCGGGGAGCTGTTTTTT
NA,TRBV4-2,TRBJ2-3,few,CASSGGADTDTQYF,TGTGCCAGCAGCGGGGGGGCAGACACAGATACGCAGTATTTT
NA,TRBV30,TRBJ1-4,once,CAWSRGSTNEKLFF,TGTGCCTGGAGTCGGGGCTCAACTAATGAAAAACTGTTTTTT
NA,TRBV19,TRBJ2-1,NA,CASSIGRSRAEGSYNEQFF,TGTGCCAGTAGTATAGGGCGGTCGCGGGCGGAAGGCTCCTACAATGAGCAGTTCTTC
NA,TRBV6-1,TRBJ2-7,NA,CASRAIYEQYF,TGTGCCAGCAGGGCAATTTACGAGCAGTACTTC
NA,TRBV6-6,TRBJ1-3,medium-sized,CASSYEGVSGNTIYF,TGTGCCAGCAGTTACGAGGGGGTCTCTGGAAACACCATATATTTT
NA,TRBV11-2,TRBJ2-2,NA,CASSMIRNTGELFF,TGTGCCAGCAGTATGATACGGAACACCGGGGAGCTGTTTTTT
NA,TRBV11-3,TRBJ2-1,NA,CASSVRGAEQFF,TGTGCCAGCAGCGTCCGGGGCGCTGAGCAGTTCTTC
NA,TRBV5-1,TRBJ2-3,NA,CTSSLSDSTDTQYF,TGCACCAGCAGCTTATCCGACAGCACAGATACGCAGTATTTT
NA,TRBV28,TRBJ1-2,NA,CASSPDVNGYTF,TGTGCCAGCAGTCCCGACGTAAACGGCTACACCTTC
NA,TRBV4-1,TRBJ2-7,NA,CASSQEQGIYEQYF,TGCGCCAGCAGCCAGGAGCAGGGTATCTACGAGCAGTACTTC
TRBD2,TRBV6-5,TRBJ2-3,NA,CASSYILAGTDTQYF,TGTGCCAGCAGTTATATACTAGCGGGCACAGATACGCAGTATTTT
TRBD1,TRBV5-1,TRBJ2-3,NA,CASSLIPTGQRTDTQYF,TGCGCCAGCAGCCTCATCCCGACGGGACAGCGCACAGATACGCAGTATTTT
TRBD2,TRBV5-1,TRBJ2-5,NA,CASSLAASGSIEETQYF,TGCGCCAGCAGCTTGGCCGCTAGCGGGAGTATCGAAGAGACCCAGTACTTC
NA,TRBV21-1,TRBJ1-1,NA,CASSRRCSGGGEAFF,TGTGCCAGCAGCCGCCGATGCTCAGGGGGAGGTGAAGCTTTCTTT
TRBD2,TRBV5-1,TRBJ2-1,NA,CASSFTSGSYNEQFF,TGCGCCAGCAGCTTCACTAGCGGCTCATACAATGAGCAGTTCTTC
NA,TRBV6-1,TRBJ1-5,NA,CASSERRGGQPQHF,TGTGCCAGCAGTGAACGGAGGGGTGGGCAGCCCCAGCATTTT
TRBD1,TRBV6-5,TRBJ2-7,once,CASSWWDRDYEQYF,TGTGCCAGCAGTTGGTGGGACAGGGACTACGAGCAGTACTTC
NA,TRBV18,TRBJ2-5,once,CASSPAQETQYF,TGTGCCAGCTCACCGGCTCAAGAGACCCAGTACTTC
TRBD2,TRBV2,TRBJ2-3,NA,CASINGLAEVGTDTQYF,TGTGCCAGCATTAACGGACTAGCGGAAGTGGGCACAGATACGCAGTATTTT
NA,TRBV27,TRBJ1-1,NA,CASSSGTANTEAFF,TGTGCCAGCAGTTCCGGGACGGCGAACACTGAAGCTTTCTTT